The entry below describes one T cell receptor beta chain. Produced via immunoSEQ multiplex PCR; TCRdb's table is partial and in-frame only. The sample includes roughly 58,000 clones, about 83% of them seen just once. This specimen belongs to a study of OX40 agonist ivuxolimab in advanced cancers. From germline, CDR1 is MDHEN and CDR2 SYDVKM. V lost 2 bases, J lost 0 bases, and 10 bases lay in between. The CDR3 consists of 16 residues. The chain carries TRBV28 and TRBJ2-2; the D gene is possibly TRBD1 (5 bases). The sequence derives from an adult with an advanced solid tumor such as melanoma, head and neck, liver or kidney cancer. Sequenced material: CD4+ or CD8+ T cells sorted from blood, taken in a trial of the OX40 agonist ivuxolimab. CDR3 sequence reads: CASSLPTGPNTGELFF. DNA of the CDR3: TGTGCCAGCAGTTTACCTACAGGTCCGAACACCGGGGAGCTGTTTTTT.